This is a list of T cell receptor beta chains from one sample in a study of CD8 T cells in ankylosing spondylitis. MiXCR was run by TCRdb on the 5' RACE reads, yielding one entry per CDR3 protein. The data show 250,000 or so distinct CDR3 sequences, over 15% seen once. Material: blood, either unsorted or a sorted T cell fraction (not recorded which). The receptor set was obtained from a male donor with ankylosing spondylitis or in good health (not recorded which). Both conserved end residues are part of each CDR3. D genes are given only for firm matches. Clone size, where shown, is once, few, many, or a class for clones that have expanded.

abundance,d_gene,v_gene,j_gene,CDR3nt,CDR3aa
few,TRBD1,TRBV4-2,TRBJ2-1,TGTGCCAGCAGCCAACCCCTGACAGGGAGCTCCTACAATGAGCAGTTCTTC,CASSQPLTGSSYNEQFF
few,.,TRBV20-1,TRBJ2-1,TGCAGTGCTAGAGATCAATTAGGTTTTTACAATGAGCAGTTCTTC,CSARDQLGFYNEQFF
many,TRBD2,TRBV29-1,TRBJ2-7,TGCAGCGTTCCCCTAGCGGGAGAGCAGTACTTC,CSVPLAGEQYF
.,.,TRBV25-1,TRBJ1-1,TGTGCCAGCAGTGAACTGGGGCAGGCTCATGAAGCTTTCTTT,CASSELGQAHEAFF
few,.,TRBV20-1,TRBJ2-1,TGCTGTGCTAGGCTTGAGCTGAAGAGCTCCTACAATGAGCAGTTCTTC,CCARLELKSSYNEQFF
many,.,TRBV29-1,TRBJ2-7,TGCAGCGTTCTACAGAGGCCCTACGAGCAGTACTTC,CSVLQRPYEQYF
many,.,TRBV20-1,TRBJ2-7,TGCAGTGCTAGAGCCTCTAGCGACCACGAGCAGTACTTC,CSARASSDHEQYF
many,TRBD1,TRBV12-3/TRBV12-4,TRBJ2-1,TGTGCCAGCAGTTTAGCGTCGGGACAGGCCGTTGTGCAGTTCTTC,CASSLASGQAVVQFF
.,.,TRBV9,TRBJ1-2,TGTGCCAGCAGCGTATGGGACGGCTATGGCTACACCTTC,CASSVWDGYGYTF
few,.,TRBV29-1,TRBJ2-7,TGCAGCGTTGAAGGGGGGGACATCCCCTCCTACGAGCAGTACTTC,CSVEGGDIPSYEQYF
few,.,TRBV29-1,TRBJ2-4,TGCAGCGTTGTCGGCGGTCTAGCCAAAAACATTCAGTACTTC,CSVVGGLAKNIQYF
.,.,TRBV12-3/TRBV12-4,TRBJ2-5,TGTGCCAGCAGCTCGGACGGATTAGAAGAGACCCAGTACTTC,CASSSDGLEETQYF
few,TRBD2,TRBV4-3,TRBJ2-7,TGCGCCAGCAGCTCTTCCCTAGCGGGAGGGGACGAGCAGTACTTC,CASSSSLAGGDEQYF
.,TRBD1,TRBV13,TRBJ2-2,TGTGCCAGCAGCTTATCCCGGGACAGGGGCCGCGGGGAGCTGTTTTTT,CASSLSRDRGRGELFF
.,.,TRBV7-9,TRBJ2-3,TGTGCCAGCAGCCAACCGCGTGGGTTTGATACGCAGTATTTT,CASSQPRGFDTQYF
few,.,TRBV9,TRBJ2-2,TGTGCCAGCAGCGTAGATCGGGAGAACACCGGGGAGCTGTTTTTT,CASSVDRENTGELFF